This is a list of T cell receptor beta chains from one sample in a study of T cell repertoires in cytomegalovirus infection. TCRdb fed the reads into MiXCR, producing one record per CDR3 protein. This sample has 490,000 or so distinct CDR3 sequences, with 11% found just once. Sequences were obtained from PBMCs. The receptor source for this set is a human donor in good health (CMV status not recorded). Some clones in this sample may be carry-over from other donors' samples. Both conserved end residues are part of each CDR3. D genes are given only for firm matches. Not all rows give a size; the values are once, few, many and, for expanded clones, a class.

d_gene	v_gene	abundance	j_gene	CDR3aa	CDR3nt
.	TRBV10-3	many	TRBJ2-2	CATSKGVAGELFF	TGTGCCACCTCCAAGGGGGTGGCCGGGGAGCTGTTTTTT
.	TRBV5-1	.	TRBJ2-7	CASSVDLTYEQYF	TGCGCCAGCAGCGTCGATCTAACCTACGAGCAGTACTTC
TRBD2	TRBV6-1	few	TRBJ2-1	CASTDPTSPRMKQFF	TGTGCCAGCACCGACCCGACTAGCCCCCGAATGAAGCAGTTCTTC
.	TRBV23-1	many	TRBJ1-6	CASSRREGGNSPLHF	TGCGCCAGCAGTCGCCGGGAAGGGGGAAACTCACCCCTCCACTTT
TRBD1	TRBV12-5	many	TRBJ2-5	CASGLGRQGQETQYF	TGTGCTAGTGGTTTGGGGCGACAGGGCCAAGAGACCCAGTACTTC
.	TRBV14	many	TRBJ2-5	CASSHPPRGTQYF	TGTGCCAGCAGCCATCCCCCACGTGGGACCCAGTACTTC
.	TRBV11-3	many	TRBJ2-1	CASSSRRSYNEQFF	TGTGCCAGCAGTTCCCGAAGGTCCTACAATGAGCAGTTCTTC
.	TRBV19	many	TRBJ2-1	CASSPSGGQDEQFF	TGTGCCAGTAGCCCTAGCGGCGGACAGGATGAGCAGTTCTTC
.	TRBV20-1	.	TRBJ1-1	CSARVRYSGRTEAFF	TGCAGTGCTAGAGTGAGGTACAGCGGAAGGACTGAAGCTTTCTTT
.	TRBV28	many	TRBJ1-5	CASSSGAASNQPQHF	TGTGCCAGCAGTAGCGGGGCAGCCAGCAATCAGCCCCAGCATTTT
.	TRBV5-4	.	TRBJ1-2	CASSLDRFGYTF	TGTGCCAGCAGCCTTGACAGATTTGGCTACACCTTC
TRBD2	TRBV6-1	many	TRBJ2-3	CASRRGGGADTQYF	TGTGCCAGCAGACGGGGGGGGGGAGCAGATACGCAGTATTTT
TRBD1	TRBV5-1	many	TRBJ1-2	CASTTGSNYGYTF	TGCGCCAGTACGACAGGGTCTAACTATGGCTACACCTTC
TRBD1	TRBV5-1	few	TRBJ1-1	CASSLTGQAGDTEAFF	TGCGCCAGCAGCTTAACCGGACAGGCAGGGGATACTGAAGCTTTCTTT
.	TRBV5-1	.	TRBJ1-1	CASSFKSEGFTEAFF	TGCGCCAGCAGCTTCAAGTCAGAGGGGTTCACTGAAGCTTTCTTT
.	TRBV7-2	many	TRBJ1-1	CASSLDRGEAFF	TGTGCCAGCAGCTTAGACCGGGGTGAAGCTTTCTTT
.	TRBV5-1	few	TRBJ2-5	CASSQQPGEETQYF	TGCGCCAGCAGCCAGCAACCGGGTGAAGAGACCCAGTACTTC
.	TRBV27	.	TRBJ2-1	CASSLWGYEQFF	TGTGCCAGCAGTTTATGGGGGTATGAGCAGTTCTTC
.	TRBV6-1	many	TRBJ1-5	CASSENHLFNQPQHF	TGTGCCAGCAGTGAAAACCATCTATTCAATCAGCCCCAGCATTTT
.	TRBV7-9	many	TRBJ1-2	CASSYPGQRLGGYTF	TGTGCCAGCAGCTACCCGGGACAAAGGCTGGGTGGCTACACCTTC
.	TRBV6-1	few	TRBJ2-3	CASSERGWSSTDTQYF	TGTGCCAGCAGTGAACGGGGATGGAGTAGCACAGATACGCAGTATTTT
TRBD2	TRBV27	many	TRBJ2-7	CASSSTTRGDYEQYF	TGTGCCAGCAGTTCGACAACTCGGGGGGACTACGAGCAGTACTTC
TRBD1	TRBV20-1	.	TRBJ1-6	CSASQGAGNSPLHF	TGCAGTGCTTCCCAGGGGGCAGGTAATTCACCCCTCCACTTT
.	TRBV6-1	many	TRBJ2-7	CASSEADTGFEQYF	TGTGCCAGCAGTGAAGCTGACACAGGGTTCGAGCAGTACTTC
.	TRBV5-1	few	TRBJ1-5	CASSLGPSDGQPQHF	TGCGCCAGCAGCTTGGGCCCCTCTGACGGCCAGCCCCAGCATTTT
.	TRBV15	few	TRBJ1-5	CATGGAQPQHF	TGTGCCACGGGGGGGGCTCAGCCCCAGCATTTT
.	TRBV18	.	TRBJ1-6	CASSPSHGTPLHF	TGTGCCAGCTCACCAAGTCACGGAACACCCCTCCACTTT
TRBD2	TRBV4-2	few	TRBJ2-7	CASSQGSSGRVYEQYF	TGTGCCAGCAGCCAGGGATCTAGCGGGAGGGTCTACGAGCAGTACTTC
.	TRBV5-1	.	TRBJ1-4	CASSLVGGREKLFF	TGCGCCAGCAGCTTGGTGGGAGGTCGTGAAAAACTGTTTTTT
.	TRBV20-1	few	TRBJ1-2	CSASGQPVSGKGYTF	TGCAGTGCTAGTGGACAGCCGGTGTCCGGGAAAGGCTACACCTTC
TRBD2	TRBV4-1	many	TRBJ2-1	CASSPLAGQQFF	TGCGCCAGCAGCCCCCTAGCGGGGCAGCAGTTCTTC
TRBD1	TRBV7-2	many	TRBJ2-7	CASSLARTGVYEQYF	TGTGCCAGCAGCTTAGCCCGGACAGGTGTCTACGAGCAGTACTTC
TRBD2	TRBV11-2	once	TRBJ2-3	CASSLRGGGPGTDTQYF	TGTGCCAGCAGCTTACGCGGCGGGGGGCCAGGCACAGATACGCAGTATTTT
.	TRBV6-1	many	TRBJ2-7	CASSERERSSYEQYF	TGTGCCAGCAGTGAAAGGGAGCGCAGCTCCTACGAGCAGTACTTC
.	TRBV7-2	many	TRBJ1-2	CASSLKRTVEANYGYTF	TGTGCCAGCAGCTTAAAAAGGACAGTCGAAGCTAACTATGGCTACACCTTC
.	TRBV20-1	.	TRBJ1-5	CSAVAGREPQHF	TGCAGTGCTGTGGCGGGGAGAGAGCCCCAGCATTTT
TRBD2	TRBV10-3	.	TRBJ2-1	CAISESELAGINEQFF	TGTGCCATCAGTGAGTCCGAACTAGCGGGAATCAATGAGCAGTTCTTC
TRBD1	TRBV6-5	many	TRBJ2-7	CASSYSGTGDYEQYF	TGTGCCAGCAGTTACTCGGGGACAGGGGACTACGAGCAGTACTTC
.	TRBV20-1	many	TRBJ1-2	CSARAQQGGYGYTF	TGCAGTGCTAGAGCTCAACAGGGAGGCTATGGCTACACCTTC
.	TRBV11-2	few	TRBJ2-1	CASSPLFTLITYNEQFF	TGTGCCAGCAGCCCGCTCTTTACGTTGATTACGTACAATGAGCAGTTCTTC
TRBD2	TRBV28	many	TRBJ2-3	CASSVAGGPIDTQYF	TGTGCCAGCAGTGTAGCGGGAGGGCCTATAGATACGCAGTATTTT
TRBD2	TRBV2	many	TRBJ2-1	CASSPDPSGTPYNEQFF	TGTGCCAGCAGTCCCGATCCGAGCGGGACTCCCTACAATGAGCAGTTCTTC
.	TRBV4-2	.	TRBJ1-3	CASSSDVSGNTIYF	TGTGCCAGCAGCTCCGACGTATCTGGAAACACCATATATTTT
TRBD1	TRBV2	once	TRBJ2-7	CASKQGSYVQYF	TGTGCCAGCAAACAGGGGTCATACGTGCAGTACTTC
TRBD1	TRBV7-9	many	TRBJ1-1	CASSFPSGQGTTEAFF	TGTGCCAGCAGCTTCCCCTCGGGACAGGGGACCACTGAAGCTTTCTTT
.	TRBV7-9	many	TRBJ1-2	CATFDAGDGYTF	TGTGCCACTTTCGATGCAGGGGATGGCTACACCTTC
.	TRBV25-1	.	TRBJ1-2	CASSEPPYGYTF	TGTGCCAGCAGTGAGCCGCCCTATGGCTACACCTTC
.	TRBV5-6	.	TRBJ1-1	CASSLARKRTEAFF	TGTGCCAGCAGCTTGGCAAGGAAAAGGACTGAAGCTTTCTTT
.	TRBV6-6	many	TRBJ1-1	CASSYSGGGARTEAFF	TGTGCCAGCAGTTACTCTGGAGGGGGGGCGCGGACTGAAGCTTTCTTT
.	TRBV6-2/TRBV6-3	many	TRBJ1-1	CASSPAGRMAEAFF	TGTGCCAGCAGTCCAGCAGGGAGAATGGCTGAAGCTTTCTTT
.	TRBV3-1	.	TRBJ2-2	CASSQALGDTGELFF	TGTGCCAGCAGCCAAGCCCTCGGAGACACCGGGGAGCTGTTTTTT
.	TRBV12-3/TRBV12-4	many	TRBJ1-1	CASSSTGLEAFF	TGTGCCAGCAGTTCGACAGGCCTTGAAGCTTTCTTT
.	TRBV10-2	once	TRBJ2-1	CASSARGVENEQFF	TGCGCCAGCAGTGCCCGCGGCGTAGAGAATGAGCAGTTCTTC
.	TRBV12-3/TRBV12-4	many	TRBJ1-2	CASSLKSANYGYTF	TGTGCCAGCAGTTTAAAGTCAGCTAACTATGGCTACACCTTC
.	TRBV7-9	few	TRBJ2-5	CASSADGGRETQYF	TGTGCCAGCAGCGCTGACGGGGGGCGGGAGACCCAGTACTTC
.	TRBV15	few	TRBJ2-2	CATSRDRAGAGELFF	TGTGCCACCAGCAGAGACCGGGCAGGGGCCGGGGAGCTGTTTTTT
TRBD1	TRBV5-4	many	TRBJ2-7	CASSLKTGAPYEQYF	TGTGCCAGCAGTTTGAAAACAGGGGCCCCCTACGAGCAGTACTTC
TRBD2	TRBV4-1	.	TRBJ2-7	CASSLTMGLERYEQYF	TGCGCCAGCAGCCTGACGATGGGACTAGAAAGGTACGAGCAGTACTTC
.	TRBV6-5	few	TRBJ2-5	CASSYSRWAETQYF	TGTGCCAGCAGTTACTCGAGGTGGGCAGAGACCCAGTACTTC